The next 27 T cell receptor beta chains were all read from a single sample in a study of blood T cell repertoires in COVID-19. The data were produced by immunoSEQ multiplex PCR, yet TCRdb's version contains in-frame clones alone and is incomplete. Of about 350,000 clones in the sample, about 90% are singletons; the top ten hold roughly 1%. The sequenced material came from PBMCs or T cells enriched from blood (not recorded which). The receptor source for this set is a woman aged 25 to 39 who had recovered from COVID-19.

The rearrangement links TRBV5-1 to TRBJ2-5; D not certain. This CDR3 has 15 residues. Germline CDR1 and CDR2: SGHRS and YFSETQ. With 1 base removed from V and 1 base from J, the gap between germline ends came to 11 bases. CDR3 coding DNA: TGCGCCAGCAGCTTGAGGTCCGGGTCCCAAGAGACCCAGTACTTC. It is translated as CASSLRSGSQETQYF. Full variable domain (remainder filled in from reference TRBV5-1 and TRBJ2-5): KAGVTQTPRYLIKTRGQQVTLSCSPISGHRSVSWYQQTPGQGLQFLFEYFSETQRNKGNFPGRFSGRQFSNSRSEMNVSTLELGDSALYLCASSLRSGSQETQYFGPGTRLLVL.

The chain joins TRBV27 to TRBJ2-3, with 7 nucleotides matching TRBD2. The CDR3 is made up of 14 amino acids. Trimming removed 3 bases from V and 2 bases from J; junction bases left unmatched: 2. In germline, CDR1 is MNHEY, CDR2 SMNVEV (reference sequence). CDR3 protein: CASSLRGSTDTQYF. The DNA of the CDR3 is TGTGCCAGCAGTTTGCGGGGGTCCACAGATACGCAGTATTTT.

The chain is built from TRBV15 and TRBJ1-5; a weak D match, TRBD1 (5 bases). Trimming pared 5 bases from V and 3 bases from J, leaving 11 bases between. This CDR3 spans 14 amino acids. In germline, CDR1 is LNHNV, CDR2 YYDKDF (reference sequence). CDR3 region: CATSGHSSNQPQHF. CDR3 nucleotides: TGTGCCACCAGCGGACACTCGTCCAATCAGCCCCAGCATTTT.

This clone was counted once. The chain has TRBV27 and TRBJ1-2, with no clear D. This CDR3 region has 10 residues. Germline V lookup: CDR1 MNHEY, CDR2 SMNVEV (reference sequence). V gave up 5 bases and J gave up 8 bases, with 6 bases separating them. CDR3 coding DNA: TGTGCCAGCAGTAACAACGGCTACACCTTC. Translation: CASSNNGYTF.

The CDR3 protein is CASKPGTTTDTQYF. The CDR3 bases are TGCGCCAGCAAGCCAGGGACTACGACAGATACGCAGTATTTT. V gene TRBV5-1 combines with J gene TRBJ2-3; 7 bases are a match to TRBD2. CDR1 is SGHRS and CDR2 is YFSETQ in the germline V gene. Trimming at V came to 6 bases and at J to 3 bases, leaving 7 bases not matched to a gene. The CDR3 has 14 amino acids.

The chain carries TRBV5-1 and TRBJ2-7; 8 bases are shared with TRBD1. This CDR3 region has 15 residues. Germline trimming cut 4 bases from V and 2 bases from J; bases unmatched to any gene: 8. Germline CDR1 reads SGHRS; CDR2 reads YFSETQ. As DNA, the CDR3 is TGCGCCAGCAGCCTCGATGGACAGGGCACCTACGAGCAGTACTTC. It codes for CASSLDGQGTYEQYF.

The genes are TRBV28 and TRBJ1-1; 7 bases map to TRBD1. Trimming took 5 bases from V and 7 from J; bases not matched to a gene: 4. CDR3 size: 12 residues. In germline, CDR1 is MDHEN, CDR2 SYDVKM. CDR3 bases: TGTGCCAGCAGTGGACAGGTCGGTGAAGCTTTCTTT. It translates to CASSGQVGEAFF.

The chain carries TRBV6-5 and TRBJ2-5; TRBD2 matches 11 bases. This CDR3 spans 15 amino acids. J gave up 9 bases and V 6 bases, and 12 bases lay outside the gene matches. Germline V lookup: CDR1 MNHEY, CDR2 SVGAGI. CDR3 nucleotides: TGTGCCAGCAGGGCCGGGACTAGCGGCCCTCAAGCCCAGTACTTC. Translation gives CASRAGTSGPQAQYF.

The chain uses TRBV12-5 and TRBJ2-2, with 11 bases matching TRBD2. The CDR3 has 17 residues. Trimming at V came to 2 bases and at J to 5 bases, leaving 7 bases not matched to a gene. In germline, CDR1 is LGHNT, CDR2 FRNRAP. The CDR3 region has the DNA TGTGCTAGTGGTTTGATCGGGCTAGCGGGGGGTACCGGGGAGCTGTTTTTT. The encoded protein is CASGLIGLAGGTGELFF.

The CDR3 sequence: CASSLVSTGELFF. The CDR3, as DNA: TGTGCCAGCAGTTTAGTCAGCACCGGGGAGCTGTTTTTT. The chain carries TRBV28 and TRBJ2-2; the D is unclear. V lost 2 bases, J lost 4 bases, and 5 bases lay in between. There are 13 residues in the CDR3. The germline CDR1 and CDR2 sequences are MDHEN and SYDVKM.

V and J are TRBV5-6 and TRBJ1-5; 9 bases agree with TRBD1. This CDR3 has 16 residues. Per the germline V gene, CDR1 is SGHDT and CDR2 is YYEEEE. The trim removed 0 bases at V and 4 bases at J, leaving 5 bases unmatched. The CDR3 DNA is TGTGCCAGCAGCTTGGGACGGGACAGGGCAAATCAGCCCCAGCATTTT. This gives the protein CASSLGRDRANQPQHF.

The chain has TRBV7-2 and TRBJ2-2; the D gene is possibly TRBD1 (7 bases). Trimming removed 1 base from V and 6 bases from J, with 15 bases in between. The germline V gene encodes CDR1 SGHTA and CDR2 FQGNSA. The CDR3 spans 16 residues. For the CDR3, the DNA is TGTGCCAGCAGCTTAGTCGGCAGGGGGGTCGCCGGGGAGCTGTTTTTT. Its protein product is CASSLVGRGVAGELFF.

The V call is TRBV7-9, the J call TRBJ1-1; 8 positions match TRBD1. With 6 bases clipped from V and 4 bases from J, the junction kept 7 bases outside the gene matches. The germline V gene encodes CDR1 SEHNR and CDR2 FQNEAQ (reference sequence). The CDR3 consists of 14 residues. The CDR3 here is CASRTGAWGTEAFF. CDR3 DNA: TGTGCCAGCAGGACAGGGGCGTGGGGCACTGAAGCTTTCTTT.

The chain carries TRBV5-1 and TRBJ2-3; 8 bases map to TRBD1. Germline V lookup: CDR1 SGHRS, CDR2 YFSETQ. With V trimmed by 0 bases and J by 5 bases, 11 bases remained unmatched. This CDR3 region has 17 residues. The CDR3 sequence: CASSLEGRGRGRDTQYF. CDR3 coding DNA: TGCGCCAGCAGCTTGGAGGGCAGGGGGCGAGGAAGAGATACGCAGTATTTT.

The chain couples TRBV2 to TRBJ1-5; 8 positions match TRBD1. Germline CDR1 is SNHLY and CDR2 is FYNNEI. The CDR3 length is 14 residues. With 5 bases clipped from V and 5 bases from J, the junction kept 5 bases outside the gene matches. CDR3 residues: CASSNRGYYQPQHF. Written as DNA, the CDR3 is TGTGCCAGCAGTAACAGGGGGTACTATCAGCCCCAGCATTTT.

The chain recombines TRBV4-3 with TRBJ1-6, with D perhaps TRBD1 (6 bases). There are 15 residues in the CDR3. V lost 4 bases and J 7 bases, leaving 14 bases between the germline ends. Germline CDR1 reads LGHNA; CDR2 reads YSLEER. The CDR3 bases are TGCGCCAGCAGCCCAGGGGAGGGTGTAAATTCACCCCTCCACTTT. As protein: CASSPGEGVNSPLHF.

J is TRBJ1-2 and V is TRBV7-9, with D perhaps matching TRBD1 (5 bases). V was clipped by 2 bases and J by 8 bases, with 12 bases between them. This CDR3 has 13 residues. Germline V gene lookup returns CDR1 SEHNR and CDR2 FQNEAQ (reference sequence). CDR3 in DNA: TGTGCCAGCAGCTTACCTGGGGCACGGGGCTACACCTTC. This sequence encodes CASSLPGARGYTF.

The chain carries TRBV7-9 and TRBJ1-2, with D possibly being TRBD1 (6 bases). Germline loops: CDR1 SEHNR, CDR2 FQNEAQ (reference sequence). This CDR3 comprises 15 residues. V gave up 5 bases and J gave up 0 bases, with 13 bases separating them. The CDR3 is CASSPPDSSNYGYTF. In nucleotides, the CDR3 is TGTGCCAGCAGCCCCCCGGACAGTTCTAACTATGGCTACACCTTC.

Only one count was recorded for this clone. The chain uses TRBV25-1 and TRBJ2-2, with 9 bases lining up with TRBD1. The trim removed 5 bases at V and 4 bases at J, leaving 8 bases unmatched. The CDR3 extends over 16 amino acids. Germline V CDR1 and CDR2: MGHDK, SYGVNS. DNA of the CDR3: TGTGCCAGCAGTACCTCCGGGACAGGGAGCACCGGGGAGCTGTTTTTT. Translating it yields CASSTSGTGSTGELFF.

This clone was counted once. This rearrangement joins TRBV28 to TRBJ2-1; D gene unclear. V was pared by 2 bases and J by 8 bases, with 10 bases between. CDR3 length equals 13 residues. CDR1 is MDHEN, CDR2 SYDVKM, per germline. The chain's CDR3 is CASSLNIPYEQFF. CDR3 in DNA: TGTGCCAGCAGTTTAAACATTCCTTATGAGCAGTTCTTC.

The genes are TRBV29-1 and TRBJ1-1, with unresolved D. This CDR3 comprises 13 residues. V lost 6 bases to trimming and J lost 0 bases, with 11 bases between them. Looked up from germline, CDR1 is SQVTM and CDR2 is ANQGSEA. In nucleotides, the CDR3 is TGCAGCGTCGAGAAGATCATGAACACTGAAGCTTTCTTT. This codes for CSVEKIMNTEAFF.

The V and J genes are TRBV5-5 and TRBJ1-1; 11 nucleotides agree with TRBD1. The CDR3 length is 16 residues. Germline loops: CDR1 SGHKS, CDR2 YYEKEE (reference sequence). V lost 4 bases to trimming and J lost 2 bases; unmatched junction nucleotides: 7. In DNA form, the CDR3 reads TGTGCCAGCAGCATGGACAGGGGGCGAGTCAACACTGAAGCTTTCTTT. Translating it yields CASSMDRGRVNTEAFF.

V gene TRBV7-9 combines with J gene TRBJ2-7; tentative D call: TRBD2 (5 bases). V was shortened by 5 bases and J by 3 bases, with 14 bases between the two germline ends. Per the germline V gene, CDR1 is SEHNR and CDR2 is FQNEAQ (reference sequence). The CDR3 has 14 amino acids. CDR3 amino acids: CASSPDGVGYEQYF. In DNA, the CDR3 is TGTGCCAGCAGCCCAGACGGGGTGGGCTACGAGCAGTACTTC.

The J gene is TRBJ2-7, the V gene TRBV5-4, with a weak D call TRBD2 (6 bases). This CDR3 spans 14 amino acids. Germline CDR1 reads SGHNT; CDR2 reads YYREEE (reference sequence). Trimming left V 0 bases short and J 3 bases short, with 10 bases between. DNA of the CDR3: TGTGCCAGCAGCTTGGGGGCGGGGTTCTACGAGCAGTACTTC. Its translation: CASSLGAGFYEQYF.

The chain employs TRBV28 and TRBJ1-1; 7 positions agree with TRBD1. V lost 8 bases, J lost 5 bases, and 14 bases stayed unmatched. In germline, CDR1 is MDHEN, CDR2 SYDVKM. The CDR3 covers 15 residues. The CDR3 sequence: CASCRTGRLETEAFF. CDR3 DNA: TGTGCCAGCTGCAGGACAGGTCGGTTGGAGACTGAAGCTTTCTTT.

The V gene is TRBV7-5, the J gene TRBJ1-3. TRBV7-5 is tagged as a pseudogene. The CDR3 loop spans 19 amino acids. CDR3 bases: TGTGTCAGAAGCTTAGCGGACGGAAGGGGGGGGCTCTCTGGAAACACCATATATTTT. Its protein product is CVRSLADGRGGLSGNTIYF.

This chain links TRBV19 with TRBJ1-5, with D maybe TRBD1 (6 bases). CDR1 and CDR2 from the germline V gene are LNHDA and SQIVND (reference sequence). The CDR3 loop spans 15 amino acids. The CDR3 region is CAAAGGAGGDQPQHF. DNA for the CDR3: TGTGCAGCAGCGGGGGGGGCAGGAGGAGATCAGCCCCAGCATTTT.